This T cell receptor beta chain was found in a study of shared T cell receptors in the human thymus. Assay: immunoSEQ multiplex PCR; the TCRdb copy retains only in-frame clones and omits some. Found here are hundreds of thousands of clones, around 87% of them singletons; the top ten hold over 0.008%. The sample also formed part of further work on human thymus T cells. That investigation notes: Corrective surgery for congenital heart defects was being performed on the healthy Finnish infants who were the donors. Resections from corrective heart surgery provided thymus tissue. Thymic and blood repertoires appeared to show biased V and J gene usage. Highly overlapping thymic repertoires in unrelated individuals were reported by related research.

Sequencing was performed on thymocytes. This receptor was obtained from a boy in the first two years of life with a congenital heart defect.

CDR3 sequence reads: CASSPRQGGVYEQYF. The CDR3 DNA reads as TGTGCCAGCTCACCCAGACAGGGGGGTGTCTACGAGCAGTACTTC. The chain has TRBV18 and TRBJ2-7, with 9 positions matching TRBD1. This CDR3 has 15 amino acids. Germline trimming cut 3 bases from V and 3 bases from J; bases unmatched to any gene: 6. Per the germline V gene, CDR1 is KGHSH and CDR2 is LQKENI. Supplemented by reference TRBV18 and TRBJ2-7, the full variable domain reads NAGVMQNPRHLVRRRGQEARLRCSPMKGHSHVYWYRQLPEEGLKFMVYLQKENIIDESGMPKERFSAEFPKEGPSILRIQQVVRGDSAAYFCASSPRQGGVYEQYFGPGTRLTVT.